These 17 T cell receptor beta chains were all obtained from the same sample, sequenced in a study of T cells in women clearing cervical HPV infection. Clones were sequenced by immunoSEQ multiplex PCR, and TCRdb holds only the in-frame ones, with some missing. The sample has tens of thousands of clones. Sequenced material: blood buffy coat. Receptors originate from a woman aged 18-70 years with a cervical HPV16 infection that either progressed to CIN3+ or cleared (not recorded which).

A note on this clone: The read falls 3 residues short of the CDR3 end, and the missing part is taken from the germline J gene. The chain uses TRBV6-2 or TRBV6-3 and TRBJ2-7; 11 bases map to TRBD2. J gave up 3 bases and V 5 bases, and 3 bases lay outside the gene matches. CDR3 length equals 14 residues. CDR1 is MNHEY and CDR2 is SVGEGT in the germline V gene. Incomplete CDR3 DNA: TGTGCCAGCAGTCTAGCGGGAGGAGGCTACGAG. Its translation is CASSLAGGGYE. The CDR3 as a whole reads CASSLAGGGYEQYF.

In the case of this clone: The CDR3 extends 3 residues past the end of the read, so its final part is completed from the germline J gene. The chain recombines TRBV19 with TRBJ2-7, with a possible D match to TRBD1 (6 bases). Per germline, CDR1 LNHDA and CDR2 SQIVND (reference sequence). V lost 1 base to trimming and J lost 5 bases, with 15 bases between them. The CDR3 loop spans 15 amino acids. CDR3: CASSIGATGIHEQYF. The covered CDR3 bases are TGTGCCAGTAGTATAGGAGCTACAGGGATCCACGAG.

A note on this clone: The CDR3 end lies 3 residues beyond the end of the read and is filled in from the germline J gene. The J gene is TRBJ1-2, the V gene TRBV13; TRBD1 is a possible D gene (6 bases). Trimming took off 5 bases at V and 2 bases at J, with 12 bases between the two ends. The CDR3 has 14 amino acids. Germline CDR1 reads PRHDT; CDR2 reads FYEKMQ (reference sequence). CDR3 DNA, as far as it was read: TGTGCCAGCAGCCCCGGGACATTAAACTATGGC. Residues: CASSPGTLNYG. The full CDR3 sequence reads CASSPGTLNYGYTF.

In the case of this clone: The CDR3 extends 3 residues past the end of the read, so its final part is completed from the germline J gene. The rearrangement links TRBV20-1 to TRBJ2-1; maybe TRBD1 (6 bases). V was shortened by 0 bases and J by 8 bases, with 20 bases between the two germline ends. Germline loops: CDR1 DFQATT, CDR2 SNEGSKA (reference sequence). CDR3 length equals 16 residues. The chain's CDR3 is CSARDFERGQRHEQFF. CDR3 bases read: TGCAGTGCTAGAGATTTTGAGCGAGGACAGCGCCATGAG.

About this clone: The read falls 3 residues short of the CDR3 end, and the missing part is taken from the germline J gene. This rearrangement joins TRBV14 to TRBJ2-3, with 7 bases lining up with TRBD1. The CDR3 sequence is 15 residues long. The germline gives CDR1 SGHDN, CDR2 FVKESK. Unmatched junction bases numbered 2, after V lost 2 bases and J lost 0 bases. CDR3 loop: CASSQRTGSTDTQYF. The CDR3 DNA, read in part, is TGTGCCAGCAGCCAACGGACAGGTAGCACAGATACG.

Judged by frequency, this clone is medium-sized. One end of the junction varies from germline; a read error may be responsible. The CDR3 loop reads CASSLDGSYEQYF. CDR3 bases read: TGTGCCAGCAGTTTAGATGGCAGTTACGAG. The chain links TRBV7-2 to TRBJ2-7; D not certain. The missing CDR3 end, 3 residues past where the read stops, is filled in from the germline J gene. Germline lookup yields CDR1 SGHTA and CDR2 FQGNSA. This CDR3 is 13 amino acids long.

In regard to this clone: Read sequence stops 3 residues before the CDR3 end, and the germline J gene provides the missing end. The chain combines TRBV5-1 with TRBJ2-1, with 8 bases aligning to TRBD2. The trim removed 7 bases at V and 6 bases at J, leaving 9 bases unmatched. This CDR3 is 14 amino acids long. Germline values: CDR1 SGHRS, CDR2 YFSETQ. The CDR3 sequence: CASHAGGGGNEQFF. The sequenced part of the CDR3 DNA is TGCGCCAGCCACGCGGGGGGAGGGGGCAATGAG.

Worth noting for this clone: The read ends 3 residues before the CDR3 terminus; that terminus is restored from the germline J gene. The gene calls are TRBV7-2 and TRBJ1-2; D remains unclear. In germline, CDR1 is SGHTA, CDR2 FQGNSA. The CDR3 contains 13 residues. CDR3 DNA, as far as it was read: TGTGCCAGCAGCTTAGGCGGACTACCCGAC. It yields the protein CASSLGGLPD. In full, the CDR3 reads CASSLGGLPDYTF.

Points on this clone: The read halts 3 residues ahead of the CDR3 end, with the missing end drawn from the germline J gene. The chain has TRBV27 and TRBJ2-7, with 11 positions matching TRBD2. The V segment lost 6 bases and the J segment 2 bases; nucleotides outside the gene matches: 9. Germline V gene sequence: CDR1 MNHEY, CDR2 SMNVEV (reference sequence). CDR3 length equals 16 residues. CDR3 DNA (partial): TGTGCCAGCAGCCAGATTAGCGGGAGGGACGCCTACGAG. Amino acids: CASSQISGRDAYE. The entire CDR3 is CASSQISGRDAYEQYF.

A note on this clone: The DNA ends 3 residues before the CDR3 does, and the rest of the CDR3 is filled in from the germline J gene. The rearrangement uses TRBV7-8 and TRBJ2-7, with 7 bases identical to TRBD2. The CDR3 length is 15 residues. V gave up 4 bases and J gave up 0 bases; unmatched junction bases: 6. Germline V gene sequence: CDR1 SGHVS, CDR2 FQNEAQ. The CDR3 protein is CASSSSGGSSYEQYF. The CDR3 DNA, read in part, is TGTGCCAGCAGCTCAAGCGGCGGGAGCTCCTACGAG.

As for this clone: The read stops 3 residues short of the end of the CDR3; the missing end is completed from the germline J gene. The V call is TRBV20-1, the J call TRBJ2-7; D is ambiguous. The CDR3 consists of 14 residues. From germline, CDR1 is DFQATT and CDR2 SNEGSKA (reference sequence). V shed 6 bases and J shed 2 bases, with 17 bases lying between them. The part of the CDR3 DNA that was read is TGCAGTGCCGCTACTCCCATTCGAACCTACGAG. Its translation is CSAATPIRTYE. The entire CDR3 protein is CSAATPIRTYEQYF.

A word on this clone: The read ends 3 residues early relative to the CDR3; the germline J gene fills the gap. The chain is built from TRBV20-1 and TRBJ1-5; 10 nucleotides agree with TRBD1. CDR1 DFQATT and CDR2 SNEGSKA come from the germline V gene (reference sequence). The CDR3 totals 15 residues. J was trimmed by 1 base and V by 5 bases; bases with no gene match: 5. CDR3 DNA (partial): TGCAGTGCTCTCAGACAGGGGGCAAGCAATCAGCCC. Translation gives CSALRQGASNQP. The CDR3 in its entirety is CSALRQGASNQPQHF.

The sequenced CDR3 bases are TGCAGCGTTGAAGACGGGTCAGGGGCCTACGAG. Protein: CSVEDGSGAYE. The full CDR3 protein reads CSVEDGSGAYEQYF. The J gene is TRBJ2-7, the V gene TRBV29-1; possible D gene TRBD1, 6 bases. With the read ending 3 residues before the CDR3 end, the germline J gene is used to fill in that end. The V end lost 0 bases, the J end lost 2 bases, and 11 bases lay between the germline ends. The CDR3 length is 14 residues. Germline V gene data show CDR1 as SQVTM and CDR2 as ANQGSEA.

Notes on this clone: The read stops 3 residues short of the end of the CDR3; the missing end is completed from the germline J gene. The V call is TRBV3-1 (or the pseudogene TRBV3-2), the J call TRBJ2-3, with 7 bases that match TRBD2. This CDR3 contains 14 residues. Germline CDR1 and CDR2: LGHDT and YNNKEL (reference sequence). V trimming: 4 bases; J trimming: 2 bases; junction bases outside the gene matches: 3. CDR3 protein: CASSPSGITDTQYF. The sequenced part of the CDR3 DNA is TGTGCCAGCAGCCCGAGCGGGATCACAGATACG.

Of note for this clone: Read data end 3 residues before the CDR3 end; the end is taken from the germline J gene. The V call is TRBV5-4, the J call TRBJ2-5, with D possibly matching TRBD2 (7 bases). The CDR3 consists of 14 residues. Germline V lookup: CDR1 SGHNT, CDR2 YYREEE (reference sequence). Trimming shortened V by 4 bases and J by 1 base, and 11 bases separated the two germline ends. Incomplete CDR3 DNA: TGTGCCAGCAGCGTCGGGGGGCCCCAAGAGACC. It is translated as CASSVGGPQET. The CDR3 reads in full as CASSVGGPQETQYF.

On this clone itself: The CDR3 is cut off 3 residues early in the read; its end comes from the germline J gene. The chain couples TRBV10-2 to TRBJ2-1; TRBD2 matches at 10 bases. J was trimmed by 6 bases and V by 11 bases; bases with no gene match: 10. CDR3 length: 14 residues. CDR1 and CDR2 from the germline V gene are WSHSY and SAAADI. The CDR3 bases that were read are TGCGCCTCCGACCCCGGGACTAGCGTCAATGAG. Encoded protein: CASDPGTSVNE. The entire CDR3 protein reads CASDPGTSVNEQFF.

Notes on this clone: The read ends 3 residues shy of where the CDR3 ends; the end is completed using the germline J gene. The chain carries TRBV20-1 and TRBJ2-7; possible D gene TRBD2, 6 bases. The germline V gene encodes CDR1 DFQATT and CDR2 SNEGSKA (reference sequence). CDR3 length equals 13 residues. Trimming removed 0 bases from V and 6 bases from J, with 12 bases in between. The CDR3 sequence is CSARDPGGVEQYF. CDR3 DNA, as far as it was read: TGCAGTGCTAGAGACCCGGGCGGGGTCGAG.